Listed below are T cell receptor beta chains from one sample, sequenced in a study of Ad26.COV2.S vaccination and SARS-CoV-2 variants. Profiling relied on immunoSEQ multiplex PCR, and the TCRdb table lists in-frame clones only, not all of them. The table has 100,000 or so clones, around 82% seen once; the top ten hold 15% to 20%. The sequencing here drew on peripheral blood, taken after recovery from COVID-19. Receptor source: a human donor who had recovered from COVID-19. Both conserved end residues are part of each CDR3. The D gene is left open where the match is weak. Size values are once, few and many counts, or a class for expanded clones, and some rows have none.

cdr3_nt cdr3_aa v_call clone_size j_call d_call
TGTGCCAGCAGCTTGGCCGAAGGGGGCCGTGAGACCCAGTACTTC CASSLAEGGRETQYF TRBV5-4 - TRBJ2-5 TRBD1
TGCGCCAGCAATCCTCGTTCCGGTCCCACCGGGGAGCTGTTTTTT CASNPRSGPTGELFF TRBV4-1 - TRBJ2-2 -
TGTGCCACGACATCGGACGGATTTCTGGGCTACACCTTC CATTSDGFLGYTF TRBV19 - TRBJ1-2 -
TGTGCCAGCAGCTCCCGTAGCGGGGGGGCCTCGTACGAGCAGTACTTC CASSSRSGGASYEQYF TRBV7-6 - TRBJ2-7 TRBD2
TGTGCCAGTAGTATAATGGGACAGGCTAGTCAGCCCCAGCATTTT CASSIMGQASQPQHF TRBV19 - TRBJ1-5 TRBD1
TGTGCCAGCAGTTACACCCACCCAGGGTTCACTGAAGCTTTCTTT CASSYTHPGFTEAFF TRBV6-2/TRBV6-3 - TRBJ1-1 -
TGTGCCAGCAGCTTTCCCCAGCAGAGATCTGGCTACACCTTC CASSFPQQRSGYTF TRBV5-5 - TRBJ1-2 -
TGTGCCAGCAGCCCCGGGGCAGGGGGTAGCTATGGCTACACCTTC CASSPGAGGSYGYTF TRBV6-2/TRBV6-3 - TRBJ1-2 TRBD1
TGTGCCAGCAGCCAACACAGGGGGTCCGATGGCTACACCTTC CASSQHRGSDGYTF TRBV3-1/TRBV3-2 - TRBJ1-2 TRBD1
TGTGCCAGCAGTGGGGGCAGGAACACTGAAGCTTTCTTT CASSGGRNTEAFF TRBV2 - TRBJ1-1 -
TGTGCCAGCGGGGAGTACGAGCAGTACTTC CASGEYEQYF TRBV9 - TRBJ2-7 -
TGTGCCAGCAGCTTAGTTGGACGCCGGAATGGCTACACCTTC CASSLVGRRNGYTF TRBV11-2 - TRBJ1-2 -
TGCAGTGCTAGTGTACCCACAGCTGGCTACACCTTC CSASVPTAGYTF TRBV20-1 few TRBJ1-2 -
TGTGCCAGCAGCTGGGAGGGCAGGGAAGGAAGCTATGGCTACACCTTC CASSWEGREGSYGYTF TRBV5-5 - TRBJ1-2 -
TGTGCCAGCAGCTCCCCTGCGCGGAGGACCATGACGATCACAGATACGCAGTATTTT CASSSPARRTMTITDTQYF TRBV7-9 - TRBJ2-3 -
TGTGCCAGCAGCCAATCTCCTTCGGGGGGAACCTACAATGAGCAGTTCTTC CASSQSPSGGTYNEQFF TRBV4-2 - TRBJ2-1 TRBD2
TGTGCCAGCAGCCAGGACAGGGAGGACGAGCAGTACTTC CASSQDREDEQYF TRBV7-3 - TRBJ2-7 TRBD1
TGTGCCAGCTACGACAGACAGTATAGCAATCAGCCCCAGCATTTT CASYDRQYSNQPQHF TRBV28 - TRBJ1-5 -
TGTGCCAGCAGCTTGGAGGGGCCCCACAAGCAGTACTTC CASSLEGPHKQYF TRBV5-5 once TRBJ2-7 -
TGTGCCAGCAGCCCGTCAGGGGCAAACTCTGGAAACACCATATATTTT CASSPSGANSGNTIYF TRBV5-6 - TRBJ1-3 -
TGCGCCAGCAGCTTGGCAGTCGGACAGGGGGATTCACCCCTCCACTTT CASSLAVGQGDSPLHF TRBV5-1 - TRBJ1-6 TRBD1
TGCGCCAGCAGCCACCAATCCCCCGAGCAGTACTTC CASSHQSPEQYF TRBV4-1 - TRBJ2-7 -
TGTGCCAGCAGCTTGTTGACAGGAACGAACACTGAAGCTTTCTTT CASSLLTGTNTEAFF TRBV11-2 - TRBJ1-1 -
TGCGCCAGCAGTAGGTTAGGGGGCAGTGGGGAGACCCAGTACTTC CASSRLGGSGETQYF TRBV4-1 - TRBJ2-5 TRBD1
TGTGCCAGCAGTTACAGGGGGGGTGCAGATACGCAGTATTTT CASSYRGGADTQYF TRBV6-6 - TRBJ2-3 -
TGTGCTAGTGGTTTGGTAGTTGGACTACAGTCAGTGTCTTCCTACGAGCAGTACTTC CASGLVVGLQSVSSYEQYF TRBV12-5 - TRBJ2-7 -
TGTGCCAGCAGCTTAGTAGCGGGATCTGGAAACACCATATATTTT CASSLVAGSGNTIYF TRBV7-6 many TRBJ1-3 -
TGTGCCAGCAGTGAAAGGACAGTAAGATTGGCTAACTATGGCTACACCTTC CASSERTVRLANYGYTF TRBV2 - TRBJ1-2 -
TGTGCCAGCAGTTACGGATCGGGGAACACCGGGGAGCTGTTTTTT CASSYGSGNTGELFF TRBV6-5 once TRBJ2-2 -
TGCGCCAGCAGCTTGTCGGCAGGGGGCAATCAGCCCCAGCATTTT CASSLSAGGNQPQHF TRBV5-1 - TRBJ1-5 -
TGTGCCAGCAGCGTAGATAAGGCAGCTAGGACGGGCTACACCTTC CASSVDKAARTGYTF TRBV9 - TRBJ1-2 -
TGTGCCAGCAATGACTGGGGCGAGGGCGACTATGGCTACACCTTC CASNDWGEGDYGYTF TRBV5-6 - TRBJ1-2 -